Sequencing of this TCR beta chain was carried out in a study of Ad26.COV2.S vaccination and SARS-CoV-2 variants. Notes on the study in general: Reported post-vaccination CD8+ and CD4+ T cell responses to spike showed substantial breadth.

The CDR3 runs 13 residues. V dropped 5 bases and J dropped 2 bases, with 9 bases sitting between them. CDR1 SGHNT and CDR2 YYREEE come from the germline V gene (reference sequence). Method: immunoSEQ multiplex PCR; TCRdb's copy keeps in-frame clones and lacks some. Among more than 400,000 clones listed, 92% were seen once. A note on this clone: The target antigen is unknown.

Treatment denoted: about 20 received Ad26.COV2.S at low or high dose, single or two shots; about 5 received placebo; per-sample allocation not given. All samples were drawn on day 63, counting from the first vaccine or placebo injection. An adult aged 18-55 years in Boston served as the donor. Here the sequenced sample was peripheral blood, taken in a trial of Ad26.COV2.S vaccine versus placebo. The chain employs TRBV5-4 and TRBJ2-3; D uncertain. The clonotype was recovered from a person aged 18-65 years who received the Ad26.COV2.S COVID-19 vaccine or a placebo. CDR3 residues: CASRTQYTDTQYF. The CDR3 nucleotides are TGTGCCAGCAGGACCCAATACACAGATACGCAGTATTTT.